The 29 T cell receptor beta chains below all came from one sample that was sequenced in a study of vaccination and CD4 T cells after COVID-19. Sequencing of cultured CD4+ T cell DNA used the Oncomine TCR Beta short-read assay. TCRdb independently ran MiXCR on the PCR reads; one entry per CDR3 protein. Of 20,000 to 25,000 distinct CDR3 sequences in the sample, about 41% were seen once. These receptors are not linked to any known antigen. Treatment defined: roughly nine-day PBMC culture with coronavirus spike peptide pools or control peptides (ViraFEST assay). The sequencing sample was made of CD4+ T cells from blood, cultured in vitro. These receptors were collected from a human donor who had recovered from COVID-19.

The chain uses TRBV24-1 and TRBJ2-1, with TRBD1 identical over 9 bases. Germline V lookup: CDR1 KGHDR, CDR2 SFDVKD. The CDR3 runs 16 residues. V was pared by 3 bases and J by 10 bases, with 12 bases of the junction left unmatched. CDR3 loop: CATSDPGQGPSGEQFF. CDR3 nucleotides: TGTGCCACCAGTGATCCGGGACAGGGCCCCTCCGGGGAGCAGTTCTTC.

This chain connects TRBV12-3 or TRBV12-4 to TRBJ2-1; a possible D gene is TRBD2 (6 bases). This CDR3 is built from 15 residues. The V and J ends lost 2 bases and 4 bases respectively, with 12 bases between them. The CDR3 DNA sequence: TGTGCCAGCAGTTTAATCTCGGCGGGATACAATGAGCAGTTCTTC. The encoded protein is CASSLISAGYNEQFF.

CDR3 residues: CAIGTYEQYF. CDR3 bases: TGTGCCATCGGAACCTACGAGCAGTACTTC. This chain uses TRBV6-2 or TRBV6-3 with TRBJ2-7; D gene unclear. The germline gives CDR1 MNHEY, CDR2 SVGEGT. The CDR3 has 10 residues. V gave up 10 bases and J gave up 2 bases, with 6 bases separating them.

This clonotype is categorized as medium-sized. The chain uses TRBV19 and TRBJ1-5; weak D call: TRBD1 (5 bases). CDR1 is LNHDA and CDR2 is SQIVND in the germline V gene (reference sequence). V was shortened by 6 bases and J by 3 bases, with 12 bases between the two germline ends. The CDR3 is 14 amino acids. CDR3 sequence (DNA): TGTGCCAGTAGATGGGAAGGGACCAATCAGCCCCAGCATTTT. Residues: CASRWEGTNQPQHF.

The rearrangement joins TRBV19 to TRBJ2-2; no definite D call. V gave up 0 bases and J gave up 5 bases, with 7 bases separating them. The CDR3 consists of 14 residues. The germline V gene encodes CDR1 LNHDA and CDR2 SQIVND (reference sequence). The CDR3 loop is CASSIEGWTGELFF. In DNA form, the CDR3 reads TGTGCCAGTAGTATAGAGGGATGGACCGGGGAGCTGTTTTTT.

This sequence joins TRBV19 and TRBJ1-1; D call uncertain. This CDR3 is 15 amino acids long. Trimming stripped 5 bases from V and 0 bases from J, with 13 bases between. Germline lookup yields CDR1 LNHDA and CDR2 SQIVND (reference sequence). The CDR3 spells CASSPPGVMNTEAFF. The CDR3 region has the DNA TGTGCCAGTAGTCCCCCGGGAGTAATGAACACTGAAGCTTTCTTT.

The chain couples TRBV5-8 to TRBJ2-7, with 7 bases matching TRBD1. Germline CDR1 is SGHTS and CDR2 is YDEGEE. The CDR3 sequence is 15 residues long. The V segment lost 2 bases and the J segment 0 bases; nucleotides outside the gene matches: 5. The CDR3 is CASSFPKGASYEQYF. The CDR3 bases are TGTGCCAGCAGCTTCCCTAAGGGGGCCTCCTACGAGCAGTACTTC.

The count of this clonotype is one. V is TRBV12-3 or TRBV12-4 and J is TRBJ1-4; 9 bases align to TRBD1. Trimming removed 3 bases from V and 7 bases from J; junction bases left unmatched: 3. The CDR3 covers 14 residues. The chain's CDR3 is CASSFTGGREKLFF. CDR3 nucleotides: TGTGCCAGCAGTTTTACAGGGGGCCGTGAAAAACTGTTTTTT.

This clonotype was seen more than once but under ten times. The CDR3 nucleotides are TGCAGTGCTAGCCCGGGACTAGCGGGGGGGCGGACAGATACGCAGTATTTT. This sequence encodes CSASPGLAGGRTDTQYF. V is TRBV20-1 and J is TRBJ2-3; 16 positions agree with TRBD2. V was pared by 3 bases and J by 3 bases, with 6 bases of the junction left unmatched. Germline loops: CDR1 DFQATT, CDR2 SNEGSKA (reference sequence). The length of the CDR3 is 17 residues.

The chain combines TRBV3-1 with TRBJ1-5; TRBD1 matches 8 bases. J was trimmed by 9 bases and V by 1 base; bases with no gene match: 5. CDR3 length equals 14 residues. Germline CDR1 is LGHDT and CDR2 is YNNKEL (reference sequence). The CDR3 loop reads CASSQGDRNRPQHF. In DNA, the CDR3 is TGTGCCAGCAGCCAAGGGGACAGGAACAGGCCCCAGCATTTT. Full variable domain (remainder filled in from reference TRBV3-1 and TRBJ1-5): DTAVSQTPKYLVTQMGNDKSIKCEQNLGHDTMYWYKQDSKKFLKIMFSYNNKELIINETVPNRFSPKSPDKAHLNLHINSLELGDSAVYFCASSQGDRNRPQHFGDGTRLSIL.

The V gene is TRBV10-2, the J gene TRBJ2-3; D is uncertain. Trimming shortened V by 3 bases and J by 2 bases, and 12 bases separated the two germline ends. There are 15 residues in the CDR3. Germline values: CDR1 WSHSY, CDR2 SAAADI. The CDR3 reads CASSDWASPTDTQYF. The CDR3 DNA follows: TGCGCCAGCAGTGATTGGGCGAGCCCCACAGATACGCAGTATTTT.

This sequence joins TRBV15 and TRBJ2-2; D is perhaps TRBD2 (7 bases). The germline V and J ends were trimmed by 0 bases and 5 bases, with 10 bases remaining between them. The CDR3 runs to 15 residues. Germline V gene lookup returns CDR1 LNHNV and CDR2 YYDKDF (reference sequence). The CDR3 bases are TGTGCCACCAGCAGAGAAAGGGGGGGGACCGGGGAGCTGTTTTTT. Its protein is CATSRERGGTGELFF.

This chain links TRBV6-1 with TRBJ1-1; 8 bases line up with TRBD1. The CDR3 consists of 15 residues. The V and J ends lost 3 bases and 8 bases, in that order; junction bases with no gene match: 11. Germline loops: CDR1 MNHNS, CDR2 SASEGT. The CDR3 nucleotides read TGTGCCAGCAGTGATTTAGGGACAGGTCCGAAAGAAGCTTTCTTT. This translates into CASSDLGTGPKEAFF.

This clonotype was counted only a few times. The rearrangement links TRBV15 to TRBJ2-6; D is possibly TRBD1 (6 bases). The length of the CDR3 is 17 residues. Germline V gene sequence: CDR1 LNHNV, CDR2 YYDKDF (reference sequence). V lost 5 bases and J 1 base, leaving 15 bases between the germline ends. CDR3 nucleotides: TGTGCCACCAGCTCGTTAACCCAGGGGTCTGGGGCCAACGTCCTGACTTTC. As protein: CATSSLTQGSGANVLTF.

The table lists this clonotype with a count of one. This sequence joins TRBV5-1 and TRBJ2-2, with 10 bases matching TRBD2. V lost 4 bases and J lost 4; bases outside the gene matches: 7. The CDR3 loop spans 16 amino acids. Looked up from germline, CDR1 is SGHRS and CDR2 is YFSETQ. The CDR3 DNA sequence: TGCGCCAGCAGCCTTCGAGCGGGAGGGGTCACCGGGGAGCTGTTTTTT. The encoded protein is CASSLRAGGVTGELFF. The full variable domain, its missing parts supplied by reference TRBV5-1 and TRBJ2-2, is KAGVTQTPRYLIKTRGQQVTLSCSPISGHRSVSWYQQTPGQGLQFLFEYFSETQRNKGNFPGRFSGRQFSNSRSEMNVSTLELGDSALYLCASSLRAGGVTGELFFGEGSRLTVL.

The chain uses TRBV2 and TRBJ1-5; TRBD1 is a possible D gene (6 bases). Trimming shortened V by 3 bases and J by 3 bases, and 12 bases separated the two germline ends. This CDR3 comprises 15 residues. CDR1 and CDR2 from the germline V gene are SNHLY and FYNNEI. CDR3 sequence: CASSDRGANNQPQHF. DNA for the CDR3: TGTGCCAGCAGTGACAGGGGCGCTAACAATCAGCCCCAGCATTTT.

This clonotype was observed a handful of times. V is TRBV6-1 and J is TRBJ2-7, with TRBD1 matching 11 bases. With 6 bases clipped from V and 3 bases from J, the junction kept 7 bases outside the gene matches. This CDR3 has 15 residues. Germline V CDR1 and CDR2: MNHNS, SASEGT. This CDR3 is CASSRGTGGYYEQYF. For the CDR3, the DNA is TGTGCCAGCAGCCGAGGGACAGGGGGTTACTACGAGCAGTACTTC.

The chain has TRBV28 and TRBJ2-3; D unclear. V lost 3 bases to trimming and J lost 4 bases, with 5 bases between them. Germline V gives CDR1 MDHEN, CDR2 SYDVKM. This CDR3 comprises 12 residues. In nucleotides, the CDR3 is TGTGCCAGCAGTTTCGGCTCAGATACGCAGTATTTT. This gives the protein CASSFGSDTQYF.

The V gene is TRBV5-1, the J gene TRBJ1-3; tentative D call: TRBD1 (6 bases). Trimming stripped 4 bases from V and 3 bases from J, with 14 bases between. The CDR3 consists of 15 residues. CDR1 is SGHRS, CDR2 YFSETQ, per germline. CDR3 protein: CASSQQGMSGNTIYF. CDR3 nucleotide sequence: TGCGCCAGCAGCCAACAGGGTATGAGTGGAAACACCATATATTTT.

About this clonotype: A junction boundary mismatches the germline segment, possibly from a read error. The chain links TRBV7-3 to TRBJ1-1; 7 bases line up with TRBD1. This CDR3 is 14 amino acids long. Germline lookup yields CDR1 SGHTA and CDR2 FQGTGA. In DNA form, the CDR3 reads TGTGCCAGCGGCTTAGGACAGGTGAACACTGAAGCTTTCTTT. Its protein is CASGLGQVNTEAFF.

This chain uses TRBV28 with TRBJ1-5, with TRBD1 identical over 10 bases. The CDR3 contains 18 residues. Germline-derived CDR1 and CDR2 are MDHEN and SYDVKM. Germline trimming cut 8 bases from V and 1 base from J; bases unmatched to any gene: 14. The CDR3 reads CASFRFKGDRGSNQPQHF. CDR3 nucleotides: TGTGCCAGCTTCAGATTCAAGGGGGACAGGGGCAGCAATCAGCCCCAGCATTTT.

This clonotype has more than one count but fewer than ten. This rearrangement joins TRBV12-3 or TRBV12-4 to TRBJ2-1, with 11 bases lining up with TRBD2. V was clipped by 4 bases and J by 5 bases; unmatched bases: 7. There are 16 residues in the CDR3. The CDR3 loop reads CASSSIAGGPNNEQFF. As DNA, the CDR3 is TGTGCCAGCAGTTCGATAGCGGGGGGGCCTAACAATGAGCAGTTCTTC.

The chain employs TRBV6-1 and TRBJ2-7, with 9 positions matching TRBD1. Trimming cost V 4 bases and J 5 bases; bases outside gene matches: 9. Germline V gene sequence: CDR1 MNHNS, CDR2 SASEGT. The CDR3 runs to 15 residues. CDR3 bases: TGTGCCAGCAGTGGCCCCGGGACAGGGTCCCACGAGCAGTACTTC. Its translation is CASSGPGTGSHEQYF.

The CDR3 DNA reads TGTGCCAGCAGTTTAGGCGGGGGGGTGTACGAGCAGTACTTC. Its protein product is CASSLGGGVYEQYF. The chain combines TRBV28 with TRBJ2-7; 9 bases are shared with TRBD2. V dropped 2 bases and J dropped 4; count of bases not matched to a gene: 3. The CDR3 consists of 14 residues. CDR1 is MDHEN and CDR2 is SYDVKM in the germline V gene.

This clonotype has only a few counts. The gene calls are TRBV6-2 or TRBV6-3 and TRBJ2-1, with TRBD1 identical over 10 bases. The J segment lost 10 bases and the V segment lost 2 bases, leaving 17 bases of the junction unmatched. Per the germline V gene, CDR1 is MNHEY and CDR2 is SVGEGT. The CDR3 extends over 18 amino acids. For the CDR3, the DNA is TGTGCCAGCAGTTACCTGAACCGGACAGGGGGACCTCGAGGGGAGCAGTTCTTC. It is translated as CASSYLNRTGGPRGEQFF.

The genes are TRBV6-1 and TRBJ2-7; no firm D call. The CDR3 extends over 13 amino acids. Germline loops: CDR1 MNHNS, CDR2 SASEGT. Deletions cut 7 bases from V and 4 bases from J, with 14 bases between. The CDR3 nucleotides read TGTGCCAGCACCGACCCAACCCGATACGAGCAGTACTTC. Its translation is CASTDPTRYEQYF.

Only a few counts were recorded for this clonotype. The chain combines TRBV7-2 with TRBJ1-2; D gene uncertain. V dropped 5 bases and J dropped 3 bases, with 10 bases sitting between them. The length of the CDR3 is 13 residues. Per the germline V gene, CDR1 is SGHTA and CDR2 is FQGNSA. The CDR3 spells CASSHDRYYGYTF. The CDR3 region has the DNA TGTGCCAGCAGCCACGATAGATACTATGGCTACACCTTC.

This clonotype has just a few counts. The V gene is TRBV6-1, the J gene TRBJ1-2; D call uncertain. The germline gives CDR1 MNHNS, CDR2 SASEGT. CDR3 length: 15 amino acids. V was shortened by 0 bases and J by 4 bases, with 12 bases between the two germline ends. CDR3: CASSEARASGYGYTF. CDR3 nucleotide sequence: TGTGCCAGCAGTGAAGCGCGGGCTTCGGGCTATGGCTACACCTTC.

This clonotype was detected only a few times. In DNA, the CDR3 is TGTGCCAGCAGTCGAACAGGATTACGCACTAATGAAAAACTGTTTTTT. It translates to CASSRTGLRTNEKLFF. The chain has TRBV28 and TRBJ1-4; D is perhaps TRBD1 (5 bases). V lost 5 bases, J lost 2 bases, and 15 bases lay in between. The CDR3 extends over 16 amino acids. CDR1 and CDR2 from the germline V gene are MDHEN and SYDVKM.